This T cell receptor (beta chain) was sequenced for a study of identical twins. TCRdb re-called the 5' RACE reads through MiXCR, storing one row per CDR3 protein. Among fewer than 650,000 distinct CDR3 sequences listed, less than 9% were seen once. The CDR3 runs to 17 residues. V lost 0 bases to trimming and J lost 6 bases, with 18 bases between them. CDR1 is SGHRS, CDR2 YFSETQ, per germline. These same records also appear under a second study, on yellow fever vaccine responses in identical twins.

The V call is TRBV5-1, the J call TRBJ2-2, with D possibly matching TRBD2 (7 bases). Material: PBMCs. The clonotype originates from a woman younger than 30 in good health. The CDR3 nucleotides read TGCGCCAGCAGCTTGGCCGGGGGGCAACTGGTCTCCGGGGAGCTGTTTTTT. Its protein product is CASSLAGGQLVSGELFF.